This TCR beta chain was documented in a study of blood T cell repertoires in COVID-19. Turning to the study itself: Specimens from acute and convalescent COVID-19 originated in the United States, Italy and Spain. The analysed material was cDNA or gDNA that came from T cells, B-cell-depleted T cells, or PBMCs.

Participants came from about 23 US areas, aged about 18 to 95 years. In the source study's methods: The authors estimated nucleated cell counts from reference gene primer amplification. Some clones are missing from TCRdb's copy, which holds only in-frame ones; the method was immunoSEQ multiplex PCR. That table supplies the V and J calls and clone size; D and trimming were determined from the DNA. The top ten hold roughly 1.2% of the sample, which has some 170,000 clones, approximately 84% seen once. Germline V gives CDR1 PRHDT, CDR2 FYEKMQ (reference sequence). The CDR3 has 17 amino acids. After removal of 5 bases from V and 9 bases from J, the junction contained 14 bases not matched to a gene.

The sample consisted of PBMCs or T cells enriched from blood (not recorded which). J is TRBJ2-3 and V is TRBV13, with 13 bases fitting TRBD2. The TCR comes from a human donor with acute COVID-19. The donor label of this sample is uncertain. CDR3 protein: CASSAIARTSGGGTQYF. DNA for the CDR3: TGTGCCAGCAGCGCGATTGCGAGGACTAGCGGGGGAGGAACGCAGTATTTT.